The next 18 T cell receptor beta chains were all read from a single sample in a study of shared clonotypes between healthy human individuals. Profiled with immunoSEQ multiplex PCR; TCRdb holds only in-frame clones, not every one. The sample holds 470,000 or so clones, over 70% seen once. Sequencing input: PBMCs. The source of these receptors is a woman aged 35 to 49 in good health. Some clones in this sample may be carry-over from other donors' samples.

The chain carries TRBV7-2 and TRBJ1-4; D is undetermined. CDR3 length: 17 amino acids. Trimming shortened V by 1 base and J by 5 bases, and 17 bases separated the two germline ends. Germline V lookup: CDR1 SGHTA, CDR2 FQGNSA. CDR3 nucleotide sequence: TGTGCCAGCAGCTTAGTAGGTCGTGCAGATCACAATGAAAAACTGTTTTTT. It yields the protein CASSLVGRADHNEKLFF.

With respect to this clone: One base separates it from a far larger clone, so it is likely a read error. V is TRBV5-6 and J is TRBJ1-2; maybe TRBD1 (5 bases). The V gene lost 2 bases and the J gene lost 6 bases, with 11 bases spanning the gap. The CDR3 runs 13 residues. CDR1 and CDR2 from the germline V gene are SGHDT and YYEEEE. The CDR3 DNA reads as TGTGCCAGCAGCTTCTACGGGACCAATGGCTACACCTTC. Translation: CASSFYGTNGYTF. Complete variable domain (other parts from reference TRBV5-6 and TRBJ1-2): DAGVTQSPTHLIKTRGQQVTLRCSPKSGHDTVSWYQQALGQGPQFIFQYYEEEERQRGNFPDRFSGHQFPNYSSELNVNALLLGDSALYLCASSFYGTNGYTFGSGTRLTVV.

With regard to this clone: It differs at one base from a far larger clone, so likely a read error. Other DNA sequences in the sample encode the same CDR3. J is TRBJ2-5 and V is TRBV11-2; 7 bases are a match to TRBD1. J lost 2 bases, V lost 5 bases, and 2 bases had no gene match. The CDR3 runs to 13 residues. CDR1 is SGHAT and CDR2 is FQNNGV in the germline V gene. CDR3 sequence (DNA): TGTGCCAGCAGCCGGGACAGACAAGAGACCCAGTACTTC. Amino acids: CASSRDRQETQYF.

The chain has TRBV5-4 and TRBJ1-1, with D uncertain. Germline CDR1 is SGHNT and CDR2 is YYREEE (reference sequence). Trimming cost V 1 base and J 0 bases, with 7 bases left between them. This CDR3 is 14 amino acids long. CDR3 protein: CASSLPGLNTEAFF. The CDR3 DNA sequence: TGTGCCAGCAGCTTGCCGGGGTTGAACACTGAAGCTTTCTTT.

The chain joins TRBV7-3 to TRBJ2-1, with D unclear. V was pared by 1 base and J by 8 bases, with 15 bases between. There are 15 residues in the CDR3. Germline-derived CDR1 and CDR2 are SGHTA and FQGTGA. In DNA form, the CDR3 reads TGTGCCAGCAGCTTAAACAGAGCAGGAGTCGATGAGCAGTTCTTC. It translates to CASSLNRAGVDEQFF.

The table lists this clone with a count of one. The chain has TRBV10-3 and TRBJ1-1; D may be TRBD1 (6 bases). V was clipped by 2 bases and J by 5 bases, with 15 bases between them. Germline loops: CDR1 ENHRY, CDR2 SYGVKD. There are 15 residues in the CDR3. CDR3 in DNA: TGTGCCATCAGTGAGGAGGTGGGGGCGGGTACTGAAGCTTTCTTT. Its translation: CAISEEVGAGTEAFF.

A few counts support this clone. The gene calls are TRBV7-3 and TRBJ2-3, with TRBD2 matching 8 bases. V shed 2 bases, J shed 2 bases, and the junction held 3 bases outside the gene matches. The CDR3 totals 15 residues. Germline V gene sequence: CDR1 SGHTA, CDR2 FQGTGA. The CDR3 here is CASSLFGGVTDTQYF. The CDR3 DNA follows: TGTGCCAGCAGCTTATTCGGGGGGGTCACAGATACGCAGTATTTT. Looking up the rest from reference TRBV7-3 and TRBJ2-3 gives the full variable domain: GAGVSQTPSNKVTEKGKYVELRCDPISGHTALYWYRQSLGQGPEFLIYFQGTGAADDSGLPNDRFFAVRPEGSVSTLKIQRTERGDSAVYLCASSLFGGVTDTQYFGPGTRLTVL.

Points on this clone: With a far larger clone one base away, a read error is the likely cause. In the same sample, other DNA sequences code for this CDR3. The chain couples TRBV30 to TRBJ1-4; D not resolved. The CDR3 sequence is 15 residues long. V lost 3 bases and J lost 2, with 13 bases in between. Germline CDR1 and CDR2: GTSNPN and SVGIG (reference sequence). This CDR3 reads CAWSVLGGTNEKLFF. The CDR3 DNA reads TGTGCCTGGAGCGTACTGGGCGGGACTAATGAAAAACTGTTTTTT.

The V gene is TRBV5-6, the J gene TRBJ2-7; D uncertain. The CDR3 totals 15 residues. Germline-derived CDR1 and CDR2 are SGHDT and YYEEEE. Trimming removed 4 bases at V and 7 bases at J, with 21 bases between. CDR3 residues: CASSASPGSVREQYF. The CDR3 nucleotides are TGTGCCAGCAGCGCTTCGCCCGGGTCAGTACGAGAGCAGTACTTC.

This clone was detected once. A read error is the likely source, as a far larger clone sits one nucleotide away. The CDR3 bases are TGCGCCAGCAGCTCTTTACTTCGGGCGGGAATCGACAATGAGCAGTTCTTC. Its protein product is CASSSLLRAGIDNEQFF. V and J are TRBV4-3 and TRBJ2-1, with a possible D match to TRBD2 (6 bases). Trimming stripped 5 bases from V and 5 bases from J, with 22 bases between. From germline, CDR1 is LGHNA and CDR2 YSLEER. This CDR3 region has 17 residues.

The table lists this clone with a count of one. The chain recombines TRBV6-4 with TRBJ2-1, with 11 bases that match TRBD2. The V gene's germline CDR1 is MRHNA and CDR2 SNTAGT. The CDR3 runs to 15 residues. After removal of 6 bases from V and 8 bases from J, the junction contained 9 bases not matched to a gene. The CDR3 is CASRQLAGDLDEQFF. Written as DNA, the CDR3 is TGTGCCAGCAGACAACTAGCGGGAGACTTAGATGAGCAGTTCTTC.

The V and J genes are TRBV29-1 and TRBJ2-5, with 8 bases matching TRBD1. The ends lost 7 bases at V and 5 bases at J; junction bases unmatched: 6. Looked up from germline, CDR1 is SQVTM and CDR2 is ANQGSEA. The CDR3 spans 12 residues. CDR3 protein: CSGGTGSETQYF. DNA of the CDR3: TGCAGCGGCGGGACAGGCAGTGAGACCCAGTACTTC. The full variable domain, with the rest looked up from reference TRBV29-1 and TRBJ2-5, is SAVISQKPSRDICQRGTSLTIQCQVDSQVTMMFWYRQQPGQSLTLIATANQGSEATYESGFVIDKFPISRPNLTFSTLTVSNMSPEDSSIYLCSGGTGSETQYFGPGTRLLVL.

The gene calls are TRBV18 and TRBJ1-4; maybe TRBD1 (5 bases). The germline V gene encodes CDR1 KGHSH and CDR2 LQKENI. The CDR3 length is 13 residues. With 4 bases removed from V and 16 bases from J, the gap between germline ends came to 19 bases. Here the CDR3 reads CASSRAGRLNPFF. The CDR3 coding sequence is TGTGCCAGCTCACGAGCAGGGCGGCTTAATCCGTTTTTT.

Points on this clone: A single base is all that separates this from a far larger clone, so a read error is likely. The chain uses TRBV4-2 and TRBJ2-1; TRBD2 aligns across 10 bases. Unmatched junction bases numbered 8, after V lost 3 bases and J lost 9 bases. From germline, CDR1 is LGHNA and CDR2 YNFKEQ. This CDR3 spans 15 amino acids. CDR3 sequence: CASSHVLASGGEQFF. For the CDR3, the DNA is TGTGCCAGCAGCCACGTCCTGGCTAGCGGGGGTGAGCAGTTCTTC.

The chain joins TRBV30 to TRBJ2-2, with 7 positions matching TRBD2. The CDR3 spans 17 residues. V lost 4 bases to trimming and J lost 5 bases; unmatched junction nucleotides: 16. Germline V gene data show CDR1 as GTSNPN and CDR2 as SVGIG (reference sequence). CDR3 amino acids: CAWTLHIGQAGTGELFF. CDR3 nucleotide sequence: TGTGCCTGGACCCTACATATCGGACAAGCGGGGACCGGGGAGCTGTTTTTT.

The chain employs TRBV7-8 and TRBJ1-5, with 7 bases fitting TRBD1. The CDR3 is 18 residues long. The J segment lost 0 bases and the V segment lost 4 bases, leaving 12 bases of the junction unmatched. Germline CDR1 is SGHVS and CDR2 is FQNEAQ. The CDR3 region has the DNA TGTGCCAGCAGCTCATGGGGACAGTCAAGCACTAGCAATCAGCCCCAGCATTTT. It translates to CASSSWGQSSTSNQPQHF.

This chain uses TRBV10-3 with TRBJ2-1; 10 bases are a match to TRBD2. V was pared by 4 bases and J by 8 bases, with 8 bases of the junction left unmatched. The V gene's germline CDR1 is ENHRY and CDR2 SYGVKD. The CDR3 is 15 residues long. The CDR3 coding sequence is TGTGCCATCAGTGTAATAAGCGGGAGGGTCGATGAGCAGTTCTTC. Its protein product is CAISVISGRVDEQFF.

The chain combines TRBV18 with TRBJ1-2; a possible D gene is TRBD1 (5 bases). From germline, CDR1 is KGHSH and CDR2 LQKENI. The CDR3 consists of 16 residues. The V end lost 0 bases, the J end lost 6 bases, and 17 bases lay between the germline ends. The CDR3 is CASSPPGLGPVDGYTF. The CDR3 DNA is TGTGCCAGCTCACCACCAGGGTTGGGGCCGGTGGATGGCTACACCTTC.